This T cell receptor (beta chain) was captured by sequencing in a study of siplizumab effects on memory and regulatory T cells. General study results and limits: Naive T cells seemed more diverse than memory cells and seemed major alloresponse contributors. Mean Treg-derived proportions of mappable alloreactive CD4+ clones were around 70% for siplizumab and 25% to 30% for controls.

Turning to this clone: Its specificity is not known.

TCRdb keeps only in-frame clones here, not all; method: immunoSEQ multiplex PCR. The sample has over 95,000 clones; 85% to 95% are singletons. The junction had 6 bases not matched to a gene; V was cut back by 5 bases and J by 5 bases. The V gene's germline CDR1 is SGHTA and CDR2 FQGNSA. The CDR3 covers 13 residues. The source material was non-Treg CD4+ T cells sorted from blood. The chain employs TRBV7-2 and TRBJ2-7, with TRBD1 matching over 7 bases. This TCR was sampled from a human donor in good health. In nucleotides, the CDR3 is TGTGCCAGCAGCATGCACGGACAGGACGAGCAGTACTTC. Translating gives CASSMHGQDEQYF.